The 5 T cell receptor beta chains reported below all come from one sample, sequenced in a study of shared clonotypes between healthy human individuals. The repertoire was sequenced with immunoSEQ multiplex PCR; TCRdb's copy has only in-frame clones and lacks some. The sample has 550,000 to 850,000 clones, less than 85% seen once; the top ten hold 1.5% to 2%. Sequenced: memory CD4+ T cells sorted from blood. Regarding subset: CD45RA-negative fraction. These receptors were obtained from a woman in her twenties or thirties in good health.

This rearrangement joins TRBV27 to TRBJ1-1; TRBD1 is a possible D gene (5 bases). The CDR3 extends over 16 amino acids. The V and J ends lost 3 bases and 3 bases respectively, with 17 bases between them. CDR1 is MNHEY and CDR2 is SMNVEV in the germline V gene (reference sequence). The CDR3 region is CASSLRGNQLHTEAFF. CDR3 sequence (DNA): TGTGCCAGCAGTTTGAGGGGAAACCAATTACACACTGAAGCTTTCTTT.

The chain couples TRBV19 to TRBJ2-3; D gene unclear. The CDR3 loop spans 13 amino acids. From germline, CDR1 is LNHDA and CDR2 SQIVND (reference sequence). Trimming shortened V by 7 bases and J by 8 bases, and 16 bases separated the two germline ends. This CDR3 is CASTFTSSSTQYF. The CDR3 bases are TGTGCCAGTACATTCACTTCCTCTTCTACGCAGTATTTT. The variable domain in full, completed from reference TRBV19 and TRBJ2-3, reads DGGITQSPKYLFRKEGQNVTLSCEQNLNHDAMYWYRQDPGQGLRLIYYSQIVNDFQKGDIAEGYSVSREKKESFPLTVTSAQKNPTAFYLCASTFTSSSTQYFGPGTRLTVL.

In this sample, this clone turned up once. Other DNA sequences of this sample code for an identical CDR3. This sequence joins TRBV5-1 and TRBJ1-1; D may be TRBD1 (5 bases). Germline lookup yields CDR1 SGHRS and CDR2 YFSETQ. The CDR3 extends over 14 amino acids. The V and J ends lost 1 base and 1 base respectively, with 8 bases between them. CDR3 region: CASSLLRGNTEAFF. In nucleotides, the CDR3 is TGCGCCAGCAGCTTGTTAAGGGGGAACACTGAAGCTTTCTTT. The full variable domain, its missing parts supplied by reference TRBV5-1 and TRBJ1-1, is KAGVTQTPRYLIKTRGQQVTLSCSPISGHRSVSWYQQTPGQGLQFLFEYFSETQRNKGNFPGRFSGRQFSNSRSEMNVSTLELGDSALYLCASSLLRGNTEAFFGQGTRLTVV.

This chain uses TRBV19 with TRBJ1-5; D call uncertain. CDR1 and CDR2 (germline): LNHDA, SQIVND (reference sequence). Between the trimmed V and J ends, which lost 1 base and 1 base, there was a span of 8 bases. CDR3 length: 15 residues. The chain's CDR3 is CASSIVVRSNQPQHF. The DNA of the CDR3 is TGTGCCAGTAGTATAGTGGTCAGGAGCAATCAGCCCCAGCATTTT.

A remark on this clone: Other nucleotide sequences from this sample produce the same CDR3. This sequence joins TRBV5-4 and TRBJ2-7, with D possibly matching TRBD1 (6 bases). V was shortened by 0 bases and J by 5 bases, with 12 bases between the two germline ends. Germline V CDR1 and CDR2: SGHNT, YYREEE (reference sequence). The CDR3 covers 14 residues. The CDR3 region has the DNA TGTGCCAGCAGCTTGGCAGGGGTGAGAAACGAGCAGTACTTC. This gives the protein CASSLAGVRNEQYF.